The 19 T cell receptor beta chains below come from one sample, sequenced in a study of CD8+CD57+ T cells in acquired aplastic anemia. TCR beta VDJ and CDR3 were profiled, and genomic DNA was the template. Each CDR3 protein is one row after TCRdb ran MiXCR on the reads. The sample lists roughly 58,000 distinct CDR3 sequences, 50% to 70% occurring once. The sample was sorted CD4+, CD8+, or CD8+CD57+ T cells (not recorded which) from PBMCs. These receptors all come from a human donor in good health, serving as a control.

This clonotype was detected many times. V is TRBV2 and J is TRBJ2-1; D perhaps matches TRBD1 (6 bases). V was trimmed by 6 bases and J by 2 bases, leaving 14 bases between them. The CDR3 has 15 amino acids. Germline V gene lookup returns CDR1 SNHLY and CDR2 FYNNEI. The CDR3 DNA sequence: TGTGCCAGCAGGCCGAGTTCAGGGGCCTACAATGAGCAGTTCTTC. It codes for CASRPSSGAYNEQFF.

V and J are TRBV5-1 and TRBJ2-7; TRBD1 aligns across 9 bases. In germline, CDR1 is SGHRS, CDR2 YFSETQ. This CDR3 region has 15 residues. J lost 3 bases, V lost 4 bases, and 8 bases had no gene match. CDR3 nucleotide sequence: TGCGCCAGCAGCGTTGAAGGGGACAGGGACTACGAGCAGTACTTC. Translation: CASSVEGDRDYEQYF.

CDR3 loop: CASTGLAAEQYF. DNA of the CDR3: TGTGCCAGCACCGGACTAGCGGCCGAGCAGTACTTC. The chain is built from TRBV2 and TRBJ2-7; TRBD2 aligns across 10 bases. Germline CDR1 reads SNHLY; CDR2 reads FYNNEI. The CDR3 has 12 residues. The junction had 3 bases not matched to a gene; V was cut back by 7 bases and J by 6 bases.

This clonotype appeared a few times. The chain recombines TRBV19 with TRBJ2-1; D not certain. Per germline, CDR1 LNHDA and CDR2 SQIVND (reference sequence). The CDR3 has 14 amino acids. V lost 4 bases to trimming and J lost 3 bases, with 10 bases between them. The CDR3 DNA follows: TGTGCCAGTAGTACACGGGCCCTCTACAATGAGCAGTTCTTC. It specifies CASSTRALYNEQFF.

This clonotype was picked up many times. The rearrangement uses TRBV20-1 and TRBJ2-7; the match to TRBD2 covers 9 bases. CDR1 and CDR2 (germline): DFQATT, SNEGSKA (reference sequence). This CDR3 has 16 amino acids. After removal of 5 bases from V and 6 bases from J, the junction contained 17 bases not matched to a gene. As DNA, the CDR3 is TGCAGTGCTCCCCCGGGGCGGGAGGGCCGGGCCTTCGAGCAGTACTTC. As protein: CSAPPGREGRAFEQYF.

This clonotype is labeled as medium-sized. The chain employs TRBV15 and TRBJ1-1; D is perhaps TRBD1 (6 bases). V was trimmed by 2 bases and J by 8 bases, leaving 9 bases between them. CDR1 is LNHNV, CDR2 YYDKDF, per germline (reference sequence). CDR3 length equals 12 residues. This chain's CDR3 is CATSRRDIEAFF. In DNA form, the CDR3 reads TGTGCCACCAGCAGACGGGACATAGAAGCTTTCTTT.

Of note for this clonotype: This may come from a read error, since a much larger clone is one base off. V gene TRBV4-1 combines with J gene TRBJ1-2; possible D gene TRBD1, 5 bases. The CDR3 is made up of 13 amino acids. Germline loops: CDR1 MGHRA, CDR2 YSYEKL. CDR3 in DNA: TGTGCCAGCAGTTTGCAGGGCCTCTATGGCTACACCTTC. Translated, it gives CASSLQGLYGYTF.

The chain combines TRBV2 with TRBJ1-1; no reliable D call. Germline assignment: CDR1 SNHLY and CDR2 FYNNEI. This CDR3 is built from 14 residues. V was pared by 4 bases and J by 0 bases, with 9 bases between. DNA of the CDR3: TGTGCCAGCAGTGGTGTTGGGTTGAACACTGAAGCTTTCTTT. Translating it yields CASSGVGLNTEAFF.

The chain uses TRBV5-1 and TRBJ1-5, with a possible D match to TRBD1 (5 bases). Trimming cost V 4 bases and J 1 base, with 12 bases left between them. This CDR3 comprises 15 residues. Germline values: CDR1 SGHRS, CDR2 YFSETQ. DNA for the CDR3: TGCGCCAGCAGCCCCGGGCAGGGCAGCAATCAGCCCCAGCATTTT. It encodes CASSPGQGSNQPQHF.

This clonotype was seen only once. The J gene is TRBJ1-5, the V gene TRBV9; TRBD1 is a possible D gene (6 bases). V lost 5 bases, J lost 5 bases, and 17 bases lay in between. Germline lookup yields CDR1 SGDLS and CDR2 YYNGEE. CDR3 length: 15 amino acids. The CDR3 spells CASRPRDIGDQPQHF. In DNA, the CDR3 is TGTGCCAGCAGACCCCGGGACATAGGAGATCAGCCCCAGCATTTT. Full variable domain (remainder filled in from reference TRBV9 and TRBJ1-5): DSGVTQTPKHLITATGQRVTLRCSPRSGDLSVYWYQQSLDQGLQFLIQYYNGEERAKGNILERFSAQQFPDLHSELNLSSLELGDSALYFCASRPRDIGDQPQHFGDGTRLSIL.

This chain uses TRBV7-2 with TRBJ1-2; weak D call: TRBD1 (5 bases). V gave up 0 bases and J gave up 6 bases, with 14 bases separating them. This CDR3 has 15 residues. Germline-derived CDR1 and CDR2 are SGHTA and FQGNSA. CDR3 sequence reads: CASSLAEGPRDGYTF. DNA for the CDR3: TGTGCCAGCAGCTTAGCGGAAGGGCCCAGGGATGGCTACACCTTC.

This clonotype is judged medium-sized. The chain recombines TRBV19 with TRBJ1-5; D is ambiguous. Germline V gives CDR1 LNHDA, CDR2 SQIVND (reference sequence). V lost 6 bases and J 4 bases, leaving 7 bases between the germline ends. CDR3 size: 12 residues. The CDR3 loop reads CASRDGNQPQHF. In DNA, the CDR3 is TGTGCCAGTAGGGATGGGAATCAGCCCCAGCATTTT.

This clonotype occurred many times. V gene TRBV7-8 combines with J gene TRBJ1-4; 9 bases align to TRBD1. This CDR3 contains 17 residues. Germline-derived CDR1 and CDR2 are SGHVS and FQNEAQ. After removal of 5 bases from V and 4 bases from J, the junction contained 11 bases not matched to a gene. CDR3 bases: TGTGCCAGCAGCCTCGGGACAGGGAGGCGGGGTAATGAAAAACTGTTTTTT. Residues: CASSLGTGRRGNEKLFF. The entire variable domain, with the rest obtained from reference TRBV7-8 and TRBJ1-4, is as follows: GAGVSQSPRYKVAKRGQDVALRCDPISGHVSLFWYQQALGQGPEFLTYFQNEAQLDKSGLPSDRFFAERPEGSVSTLKIQRTQQEDSAVYLCASSLGTGRRGNEKLFFGSGTQLSVL.

The chain couples TRBV9 to TRBJ2-1; 14 nucleotides agree with TRBD2. CDR1 and CDR2 (germline): SGDLS, YYNGEE. V shed 0 bases and J 8 bases; nucleotides not matched to a gene: 4. The CDR3 is 16 residues long. The CDR3 loop is CASSVVAGLAGDEQFF. DNA of the CDR3: TGTGCCAGCAGCGTAGTGGCGGGACTAGCGGGAGATGAGCAGTTCTTC.

The chain couples TRBV10-3 to TRBJ2-1; D is possibly TRBD2 (6 bases). Trimming left V 6 bases short and J 4 bases short, with 19 bases between. Germline loops: CDR1 ENHRY, CDR2 SYGVKD. The CDR3 sequence is 16 residues long. In DNA, the CDR3 is TGTGCCATCAGATCCAGCAGCTCGGGGGTTTACAATGAGCAGTTCTTC. It translates to CAIRSSSSGVYNEQFF.

The chain links TRBV25-1 to TRBJ1-1; D uncertain. The CDR3 loop spans 11 amino acids. V was cut by 5 bases and J by 7 bases, with 8 bases left in between. The V gene's germline CDR1 is MGHDK and CDR2 SYGVNS. This CDR3 reads CASSWGGEAFF. The CDR3 nucleotides read TGTGCCAGCAGTTGGGGTGGTGAAGCTTTCTTT.

This clonotype was counted at least ten times. The chain combines TRBV5-1 with TRBJ2-1; 14 nucleotides match TRBD2. Germline CDR1 and CDR2: SGHRS and YFSETQ. CDR3 length: 16 amino acids. The J segment lost 9 bases and the V segment lost 3 bases, leaving 8 bases of the junction unmatched. This chain's CDR3 is CASSWGRGLAGVEQFF. The CDR3 nucleotides read TGCGCCAGCAGCTGGGGAAGGGGACTAGCGGGAGTTGAGCAGTTCTTC.

The V call is TRBV6-2 or TRBV6-3, the J call TRBJ1-1; 11 bases line up with TRBD1. The CDR3 loop spans 15 amino acids. V gave up 2 bases and J gave up 3 bases; unmatched junction bases: 2. The germline V gene encodes CDR1 MNHEY and CDR2 SVGEGT. Here the CDR3 reads CASSYPGQGDTEAFF. The CDR3 DNA is TGTGCCAGCAGTTACCCGGGACAGGGGGACACTGAAGCTTTCTTT.

The CDR3 nucleotides read TGTGCCAGCAGCTTATGGCCGGGTCGGACTAGATCACCCCTCCACTTT. Translation: CASSLWPGRTRSPLHF. The chain has TRBV7-9 and TRBJ1-6; unclear D gene. The CDR3 has 16 residues. With 2 bases removed from V and 10 bases from J, the gap between germline ends came to 18 bases. Per the germline V gene, CDR1 is SEHNR and CDR2 is FQNEAQ (reference sequence).